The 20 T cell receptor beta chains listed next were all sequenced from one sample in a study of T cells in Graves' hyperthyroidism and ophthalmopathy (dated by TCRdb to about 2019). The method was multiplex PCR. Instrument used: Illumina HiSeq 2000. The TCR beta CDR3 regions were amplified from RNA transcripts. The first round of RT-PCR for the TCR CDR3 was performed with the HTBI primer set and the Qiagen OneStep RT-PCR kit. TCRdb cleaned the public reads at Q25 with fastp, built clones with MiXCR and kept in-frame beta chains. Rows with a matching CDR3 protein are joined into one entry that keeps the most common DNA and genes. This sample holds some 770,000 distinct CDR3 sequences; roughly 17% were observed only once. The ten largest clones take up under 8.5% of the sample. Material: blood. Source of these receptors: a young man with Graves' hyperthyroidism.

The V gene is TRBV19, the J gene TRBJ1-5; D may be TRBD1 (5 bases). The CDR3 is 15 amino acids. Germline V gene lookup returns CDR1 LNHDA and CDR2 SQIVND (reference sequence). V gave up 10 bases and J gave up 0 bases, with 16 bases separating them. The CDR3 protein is CATKTGGYSNQPQHF. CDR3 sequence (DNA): TGTGCCACTAAAACCGGGGGATATAGCAATCAGCCCCAGCATTTT.

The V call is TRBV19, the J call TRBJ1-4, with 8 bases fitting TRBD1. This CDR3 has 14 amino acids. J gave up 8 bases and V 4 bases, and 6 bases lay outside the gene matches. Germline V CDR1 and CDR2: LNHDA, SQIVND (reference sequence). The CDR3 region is CASSTTGVGEKLFF. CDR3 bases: TGTGCCAGTAGTACGACAGGGGTCGGGGAAAAACTGTTTTTT.

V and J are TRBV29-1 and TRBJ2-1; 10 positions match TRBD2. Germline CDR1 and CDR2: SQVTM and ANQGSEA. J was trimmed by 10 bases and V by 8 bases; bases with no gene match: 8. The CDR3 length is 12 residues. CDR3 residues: CSLGLAGEEQFF. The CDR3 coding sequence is TGCAGCTTGGGGCTAGCGGGAGAGGAGCAGTTCTTC.

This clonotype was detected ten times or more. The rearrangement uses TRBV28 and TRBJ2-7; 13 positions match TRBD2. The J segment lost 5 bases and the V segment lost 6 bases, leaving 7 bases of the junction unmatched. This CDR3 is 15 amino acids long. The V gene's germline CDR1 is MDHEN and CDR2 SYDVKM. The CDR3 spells CASSPLTSGRDEQYF. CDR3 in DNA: TGTGCCAGCAGCCCCCTAACTAGCGGGAGGGACGAGCAGTACTTC.

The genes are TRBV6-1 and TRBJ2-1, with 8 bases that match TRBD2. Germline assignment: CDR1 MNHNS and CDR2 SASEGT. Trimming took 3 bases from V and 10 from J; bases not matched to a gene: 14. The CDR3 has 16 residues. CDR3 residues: CASSDPASGLGTEQFF. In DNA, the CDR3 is TGTGCCAGCAGTGACCCCGCTAGCGGGTTGGGTACAGAGCAGTTCTTC.

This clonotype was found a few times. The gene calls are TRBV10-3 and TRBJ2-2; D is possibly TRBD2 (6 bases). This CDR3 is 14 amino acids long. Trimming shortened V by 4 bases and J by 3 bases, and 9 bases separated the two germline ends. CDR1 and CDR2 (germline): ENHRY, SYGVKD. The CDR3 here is CAISGGVYTGELFF. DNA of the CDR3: TGTGCCATCAGTGGGGGGGTGTACACCGGGGAGCTGTTTTTT.

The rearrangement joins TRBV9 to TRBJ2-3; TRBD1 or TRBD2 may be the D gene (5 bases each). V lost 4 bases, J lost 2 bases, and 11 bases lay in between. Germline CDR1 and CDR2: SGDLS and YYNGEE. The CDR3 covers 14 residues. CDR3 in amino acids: CASSLVGTTDTQYF. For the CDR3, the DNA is TGTGCCAGCAGCCTTGTCGGGACCACAGATACGCAGTATTTT.

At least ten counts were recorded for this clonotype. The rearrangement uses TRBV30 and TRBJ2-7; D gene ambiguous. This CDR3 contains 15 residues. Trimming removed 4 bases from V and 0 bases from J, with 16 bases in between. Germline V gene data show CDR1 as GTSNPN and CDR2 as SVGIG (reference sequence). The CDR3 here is CAWKEDGLSSYEQYF. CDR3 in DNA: TGTGCCTGGAAAGAAGACGGCCTTAGCTCCTACGAGCAGTACTTC.

DNA of the CDR3: TGTGCCAGCAAGGGGACGTCGGACAATGAGCAGTTCTTC. Its translation: CASKGTSDNEQFF. The chain uses TRBV7-9 and TRBJ2-1; D is possibly TRBD1 or TRBD2 (5 bases each). The V gene's germline CDR1 is SEHNR and CDR2 FQNEAQ (reference sequence). The CDR3 covers 13 residues. V was trimmed by 7 bases and J by 5 bases, leaving 12 bases between them. Full variable domain (rest looked up from reference TRBV7-9 and TRBJ2-1): DTGVSQNPRHKITKRGQNVTFRCDPISEHNRLYWYRQTLGQGPEFLTYFQNEAQLEKSRLLSDRFSAERPKGSFSTLEIQRTEQGDSAMYLCASKGTSDNEQFFGPGTRLTVL.

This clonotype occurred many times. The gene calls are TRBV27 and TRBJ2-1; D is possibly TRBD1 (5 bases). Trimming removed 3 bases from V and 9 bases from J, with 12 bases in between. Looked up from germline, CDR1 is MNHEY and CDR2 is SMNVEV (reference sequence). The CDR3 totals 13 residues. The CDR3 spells CASSLGRGLEQFF. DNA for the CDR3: TGTGCCAGCAGTTTGGGGCGCGGCCTTGAGCAGTTCTTC.

The DNA of the CDR3 is TGTGCCAGCTCACCACCCAACCGCCCTGGTACGCCCCTCCACTTT. Protein product: CASSPPNRPGTPLHF. The chain joins TRBV18 to TRBJ1-6; D not certain. The germline gives CDR1 KGHSH, CDR2 LQKENI. Between the trimmed V and J ends, which lost 0 bases and 13 bases, there was a span of 16 bases. This CDR3 has 15 amino acids.

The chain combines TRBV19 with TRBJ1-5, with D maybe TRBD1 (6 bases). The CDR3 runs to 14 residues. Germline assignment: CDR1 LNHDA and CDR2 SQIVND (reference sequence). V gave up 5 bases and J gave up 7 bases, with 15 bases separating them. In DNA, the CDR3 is TGTGCCAGTAGTTCCCCCAGGGGAGGACAGCCCCAGCATTTT. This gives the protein CASSSPRGGQPQHF.

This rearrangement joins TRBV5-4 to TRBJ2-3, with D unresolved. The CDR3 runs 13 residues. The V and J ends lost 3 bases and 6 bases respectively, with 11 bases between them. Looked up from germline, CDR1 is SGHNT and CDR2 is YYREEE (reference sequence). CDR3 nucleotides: TGTGCCAGCAGCTCGCGAGTTTGGGATACGCAGTATTTT. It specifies CASSSRVWDTQYF.

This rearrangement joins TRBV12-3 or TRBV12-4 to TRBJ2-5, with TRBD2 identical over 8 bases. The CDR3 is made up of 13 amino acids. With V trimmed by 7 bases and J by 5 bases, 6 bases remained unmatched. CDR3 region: CASTAAGVETQYF. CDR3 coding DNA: TGTGCCAGCACCGCAGCGGGAGTTGAGACCCAGTACTTC.

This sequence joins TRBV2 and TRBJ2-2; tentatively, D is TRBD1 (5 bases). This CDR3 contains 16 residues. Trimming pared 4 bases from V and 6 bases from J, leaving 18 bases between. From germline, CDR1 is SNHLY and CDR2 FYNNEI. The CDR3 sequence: CASSGQRTPRSGELFF. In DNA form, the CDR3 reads TGTGCCAGCAGTGGACAGAGGACGCCACGGTCCGGGGAGCTGTTTTTT.

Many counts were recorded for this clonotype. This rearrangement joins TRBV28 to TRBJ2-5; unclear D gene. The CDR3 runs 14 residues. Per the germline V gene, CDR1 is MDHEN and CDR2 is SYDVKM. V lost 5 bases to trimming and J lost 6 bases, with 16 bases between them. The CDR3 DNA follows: TGTGCCAGCAGTCCCGGGTCCGTTCAACAGACCCAGTACTTC. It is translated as CASSPGSVQQTQYF. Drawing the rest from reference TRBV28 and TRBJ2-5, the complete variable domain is DVKVTQSSRYLVKRTGEKVFLECVQDMDHENMFWYRQDPGLGLRLIYFSYDVKMKEKGDIPEGYSVSREKKERFSLILESASTNQTSMYLCASSPGSVQQTQYFGPGTRLLVL.

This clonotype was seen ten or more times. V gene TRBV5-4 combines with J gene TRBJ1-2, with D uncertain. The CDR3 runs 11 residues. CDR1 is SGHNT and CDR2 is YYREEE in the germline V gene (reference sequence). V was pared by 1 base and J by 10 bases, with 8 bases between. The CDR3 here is CASSLTRDYTF. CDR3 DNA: TGTGCCAGCAGCTTGACCCGGGACTACACCTTC.

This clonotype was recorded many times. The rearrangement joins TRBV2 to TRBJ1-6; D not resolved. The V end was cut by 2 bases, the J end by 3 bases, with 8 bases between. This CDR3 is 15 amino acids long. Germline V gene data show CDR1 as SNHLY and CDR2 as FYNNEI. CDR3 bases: TGTGCCAGCAGTGAAAGCAGAGTCTATAATTCACCCCTCCACTTT. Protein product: CASSESRVYNSPLHF.

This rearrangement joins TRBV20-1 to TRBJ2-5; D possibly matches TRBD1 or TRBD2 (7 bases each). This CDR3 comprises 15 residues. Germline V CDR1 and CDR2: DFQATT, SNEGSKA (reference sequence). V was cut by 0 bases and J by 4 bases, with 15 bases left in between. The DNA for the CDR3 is TGCAGTGCTAGAGATCCGACAGGGAGGGGAGAGACCCAGTACTTC. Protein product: CSARDPTGRGETQYF.

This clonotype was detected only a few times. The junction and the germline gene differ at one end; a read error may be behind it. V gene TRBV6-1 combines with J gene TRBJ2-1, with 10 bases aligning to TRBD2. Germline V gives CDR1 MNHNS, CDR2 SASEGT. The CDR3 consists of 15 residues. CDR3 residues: CTSRSSGGDYNEQFF. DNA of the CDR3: TGTACCAGCAGGTCTAGCGGGGGAGACTACAATGAGCAGTTCTTC.